The clone carrying this T cell receptor beta chain was detected once. The data were taken from a study of blood T cell repertoires in COVID-19. Before being deemed recovered, Cohort 3 donors had two negative PCRs, clearance, or symptom resolution. Produced via immunoSEQ multiplex PCR; TCRdb's table is partial and in-frame only. The sample has hundreds of thousands of clones; about 87% are singletons. Sequencing used PBMCs or T cells enriched from blood (not recorded which). The clonotype comes from a woman between 50 and 59 years old who had recovered from COVID-19.

As DNA, the CDR3 is TGTGCCTGTACAACAAGCGGGAGGAGCACAGATACGCAGTATTTT. This gives the protein CACTTSGRSTDTQYF. The chain employs TRBV30 and TRBJ2-3; 9 bases agree with TRBD2. Trimming at V came to 6 bases and at J to 0 bases, leaving 7 bases not matched to a gene. The CDR3 spans 15 residues. The germline CDR1 and CDR2 sequences are GTSNPN and SVGIG (reference sequence).